Here is one T cell receptor (beta chain) with its context. Germline trimming cut 6 bases from V and 2 bases from J; bases unmatched to any gene: 12. Germline V lookup: CDR1 LGHNA, CDR2 YSLEER. The CDR3 has 16 amino acids. Method: immunoSEQ multiplex PCR; TCRdb's copy keeps in-frame clones and lacks some. The sample shows about 21,000 clones, 86% of them seen only once. The sample belongs to a study of T cell changes during pregnancy in multiple sclerosis. J is TRBJ2-7 and V is TRBV4-3; 8 bases align to TRBD1. The sample consisted of CD4+ T cells from peripheral blood mononuclear cells, taken in the first trimester of pregnancy. The sequence was obtained from a female donor in good health, enrolled as a control in a pregnancy study. CDR3 sequence: CASRFATGVGAYEQYF. The DNA for the CDR3 is TGCGCCAGCAGATTCGCGACAGGGGTCGGGGCCTACGAGCAGTACTTC.